This entry describes one TCR beta chain. TCRdb passed the PCR reads through MiXCR, listing each CDR3 protein once. The sample shows around 23,000 distinct CDR3 sequences, approximately 38% of them seen only once. This record comes from a study of tumor-infiltrating lymphocytes in oesophageal squamous cell carcinoma. The CDR3 consists of 14 residues. Germline V gives CDR1 MNHEY, CDR2 SVGAGI. This sequence joins TRBV6-5 and TRBJ2-1; D possibly corresponds to TRBD2 (6 bases). Near its end, the DNA agrees better with TRBJ2-7, so the J call may be wrong. The source material was esophageal tumor tissue. The clonotype originates from a male donor with esophageal squamous cell carcinoma. The CDR3 region has the DNA TGTGCCAGCAGTTACGGGGTCCGGCGGGGCGAGCAGTACTTC. It translates to CASSYGVRRGEQYF.